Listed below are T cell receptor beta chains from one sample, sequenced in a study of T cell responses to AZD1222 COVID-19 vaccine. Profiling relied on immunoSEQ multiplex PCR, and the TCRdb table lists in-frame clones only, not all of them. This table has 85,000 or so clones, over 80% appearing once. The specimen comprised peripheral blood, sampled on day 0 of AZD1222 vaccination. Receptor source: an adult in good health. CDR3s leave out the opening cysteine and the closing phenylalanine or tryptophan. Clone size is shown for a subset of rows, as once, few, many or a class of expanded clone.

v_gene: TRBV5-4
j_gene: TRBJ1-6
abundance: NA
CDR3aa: ASSFGTGHSPLH

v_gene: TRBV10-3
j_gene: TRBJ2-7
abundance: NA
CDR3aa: AVQGDFVNEQY

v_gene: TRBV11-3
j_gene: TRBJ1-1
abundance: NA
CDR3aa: ASSLDGRGGSTEAF

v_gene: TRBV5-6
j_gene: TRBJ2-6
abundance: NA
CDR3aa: ASSHRVTGANVLT

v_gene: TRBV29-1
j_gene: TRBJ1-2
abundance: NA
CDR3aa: SVDLGTNYGYT

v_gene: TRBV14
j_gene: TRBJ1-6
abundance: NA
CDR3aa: ASKLAGSNSPLH

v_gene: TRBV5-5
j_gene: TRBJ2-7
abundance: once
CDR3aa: ASSLRAGLPYEQY

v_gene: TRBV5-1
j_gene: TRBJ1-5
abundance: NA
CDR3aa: ASGTALGRGPNQPQH

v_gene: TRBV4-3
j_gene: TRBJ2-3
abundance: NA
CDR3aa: ASSQEPSGSTDTQY

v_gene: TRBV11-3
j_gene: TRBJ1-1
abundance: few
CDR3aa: ASSLDGREGSTEAF

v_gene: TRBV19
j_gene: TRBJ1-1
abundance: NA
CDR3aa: ASTRQGVHTEAF

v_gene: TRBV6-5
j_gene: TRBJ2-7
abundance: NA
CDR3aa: AIGQGFNEQY

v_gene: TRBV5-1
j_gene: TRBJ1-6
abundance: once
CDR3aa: ASSEGSFSPLH

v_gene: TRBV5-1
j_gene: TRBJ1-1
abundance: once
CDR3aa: ASSLGQGVVGAF

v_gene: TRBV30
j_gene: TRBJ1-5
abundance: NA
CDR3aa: AWSVTSDNSNQPQH

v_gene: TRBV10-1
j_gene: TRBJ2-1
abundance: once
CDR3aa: ANRQSNEQF

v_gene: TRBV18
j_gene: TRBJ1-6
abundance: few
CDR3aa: ASSPPISGRDNSPLH

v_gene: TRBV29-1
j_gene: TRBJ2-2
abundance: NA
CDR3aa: SVSPGTGHTGELF

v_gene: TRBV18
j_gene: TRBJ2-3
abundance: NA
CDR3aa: ASSRQTGSTDTQY

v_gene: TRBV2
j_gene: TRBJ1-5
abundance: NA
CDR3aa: ASSEGVNQPQH

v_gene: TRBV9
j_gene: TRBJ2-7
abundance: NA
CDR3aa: ASSGGGGPSHEQY

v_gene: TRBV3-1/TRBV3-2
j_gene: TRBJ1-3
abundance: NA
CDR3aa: ASSQDTTGIGNTIY

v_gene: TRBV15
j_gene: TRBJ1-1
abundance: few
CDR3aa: ATSSRGASNTEAF

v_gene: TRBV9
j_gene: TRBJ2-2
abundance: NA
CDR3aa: ASSPRGSGGADGPGELF

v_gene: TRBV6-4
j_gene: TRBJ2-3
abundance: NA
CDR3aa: ASSDPKERGGSDTQY

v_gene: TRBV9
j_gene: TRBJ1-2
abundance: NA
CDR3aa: ASSVAPPGQGLRGGYT

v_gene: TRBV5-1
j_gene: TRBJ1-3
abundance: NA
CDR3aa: ASSLGVTGNTIY

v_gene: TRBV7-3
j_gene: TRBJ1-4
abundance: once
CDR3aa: ASSAAAGANEKLF